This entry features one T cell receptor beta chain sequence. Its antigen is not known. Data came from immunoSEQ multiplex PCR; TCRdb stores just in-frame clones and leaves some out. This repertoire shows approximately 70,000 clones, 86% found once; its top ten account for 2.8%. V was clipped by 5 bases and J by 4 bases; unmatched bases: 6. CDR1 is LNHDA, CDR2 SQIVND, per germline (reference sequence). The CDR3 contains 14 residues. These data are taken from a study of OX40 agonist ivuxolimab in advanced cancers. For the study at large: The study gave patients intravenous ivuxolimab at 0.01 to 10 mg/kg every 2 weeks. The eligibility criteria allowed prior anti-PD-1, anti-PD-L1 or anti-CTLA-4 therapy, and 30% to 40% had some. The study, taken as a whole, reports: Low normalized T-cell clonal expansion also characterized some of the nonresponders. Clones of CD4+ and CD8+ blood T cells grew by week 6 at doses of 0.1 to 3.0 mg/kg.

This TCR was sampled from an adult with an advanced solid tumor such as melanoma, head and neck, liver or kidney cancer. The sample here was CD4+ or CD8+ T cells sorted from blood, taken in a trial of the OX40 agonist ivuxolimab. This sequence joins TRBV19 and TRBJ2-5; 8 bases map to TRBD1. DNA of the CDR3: TGTGCCAGTAGTGGGAGACAGGGGACAGAGACCCAGTACTTC. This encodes CASSGRQGTETQYF.